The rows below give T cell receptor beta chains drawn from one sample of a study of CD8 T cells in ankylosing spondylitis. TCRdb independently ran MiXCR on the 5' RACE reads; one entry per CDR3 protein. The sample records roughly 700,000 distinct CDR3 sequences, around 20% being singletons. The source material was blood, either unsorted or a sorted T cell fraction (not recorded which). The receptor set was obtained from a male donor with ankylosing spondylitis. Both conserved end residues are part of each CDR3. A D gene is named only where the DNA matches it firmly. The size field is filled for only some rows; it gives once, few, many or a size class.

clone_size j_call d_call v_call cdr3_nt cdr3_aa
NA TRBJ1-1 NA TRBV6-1 TGTGCCAGCAGTCGTAAGACGGCGAACACTGAAGCTTTCTTT CASSRKTANTEAFF
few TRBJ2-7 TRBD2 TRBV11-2 TGTGCCAGCAGCTTAGGAGCGGGGGGGCACTTCTACGAGCAGTACTTC CASSLGAGGHFYEQYF
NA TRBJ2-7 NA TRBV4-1 TGCGCCAGCAGCCAATTGGGGGTCGGCGAGCAGTACTTC CASSQLGVGEQYF
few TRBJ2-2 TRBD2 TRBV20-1 TGCAGTGCTAGAGATGGGGCTAGCGGGACCGGGGAGCTGTTTTTT CSARDGASGTGELFF
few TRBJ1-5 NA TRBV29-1 TGCAGCGTTGCCGATAGCAATCAGCCCCAGCATTTT CSVADSNQPQHF
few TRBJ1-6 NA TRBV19 TGTGCCAGTAGTTTCCTACATGCTCCCCTCCACTTT CASSFLHAPLHF
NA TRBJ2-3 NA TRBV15 TGTGCCACCAGCAGAGATATTGTACAGGTCCCCACACCCATCACAGATACGCAGTATTTT CATSRDIVQVPTPITDTQYF
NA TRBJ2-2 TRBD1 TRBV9 TGTGCCAGCAGCGTAGTGGATCAGGGGGCGCGAGGGGAGCTGTTTTTT CASSVVDQGARGELFF
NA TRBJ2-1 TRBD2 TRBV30 TGTGCCTGGAGTGTTCTAGCGGGGGATTGGGATGAGCAGTTCTTC CAWSVLAGDWDEQFF
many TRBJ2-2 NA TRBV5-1 TGCGCCAGCAGCCTGGATAGCGGGAACACCGGGGAGCTGTTTTTT CASSLDSGNTGELFF
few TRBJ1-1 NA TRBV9 TGTGCCAGCAGCGTAGAGGCCGGTTGGACTGAAGCTTTCTTT CASSVEAGWTEAFF
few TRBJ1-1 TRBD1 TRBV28 TGTGCCAGCAGTTTGCCACAGGGGGGCACTGAAGCTTTCTTT CASSLPQGGTEAFF
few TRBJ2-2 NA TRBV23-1 TGCGCCAGCAGTCATCCGGACTACCCGAACACCGGGGAGCTGTTTTTT CASSHPDYPNTGELFF
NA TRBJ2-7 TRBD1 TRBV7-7 TGTGCCAGCAGCTTAGCTCGGCAGGGGGATCCCTACGAGCAGTACTTC CASSLARQGDPYEQYF
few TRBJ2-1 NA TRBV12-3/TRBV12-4 TGTGCCAGCAGTCCCTTCAGCCGCCCTGAGCAGTTCTTC CASSPFSRPEQFF
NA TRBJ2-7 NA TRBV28 TGTGCCAGCAGTCCTCCGGGGCTCGGTCCCCTCGAGCAGTACTTC CASSPPGLGPLEQYF
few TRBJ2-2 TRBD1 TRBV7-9 TGTGCCAGCAGCCGGACAGGAACCCTCGGCCCCGGGGAGCTGTTTTTT CASSRTGTLGPGELFF